The 32 T cell receptor beta chains below all came from one sample that was sequenced in a study of monozygotic twins with inflammatory bowel disease (dated by TCRdb to about 2019). The library was made by 5' RACE. Sequencing was carried out with an Illumina HiSeq 2500. TCRdb reprocessed the raw reads; every CDR3 protein sequence is a single record, and DNA is not supplied. This sample's listing comprises about 210,000 distinct CDR3 sequences. The ten largest clones take up 7.7% of the sample. Sequenced: blood. These receptors were collected from a human donor with ulcerative colitis or Crohn's disease, or a healthy co-twin of an affected twin (not recorded which).

The chain is built from TRBV7-2 and TRBJ1-4; TCRdb designates TRBD1, a call that cannot be tested without DNA. This CDR3 contains 14 residues. The germline V gene encodes CDR1 SGHTA and CDR2 FQGNSA. The CDR3 here is CASSSPLPNEKLFF.

V gene TRBV6-5 combines with J gene TRBJ2-2; the TRBD1 assignment by TCRdb is unverifiable without DNA. This CDR3 is 16 amino acids long. Germline CDR1 reads MNHEY; CDR2 reads SVGAGI. CDR3 loop: CASSYFPAGNTGELFF.

The chain carries TRBV5-1 and TRBJ2-7. This CDR3 is 13 amino acids long. The germline V gene encodes CDR1 SGHRS and CDR2 YFSETQ. The chain's CDR3 is CASSFQGFHEQYF.

The J gene is TRBJ2-7, the V gene TRBV28; lacking DNA, the TRBD1 call made by TCRdb goes unchecked. Germline V gene sequence: CDR1 MDHEN, CDR2 SYDVKM. This CDR3 is built from 14 residues. CDR3 residues: CASSHGTGIYEQYF.

The CDR3 sequence is CAFTTSGGSIDEQFF. The chain links TRBV30 to TRBJ2-1; TCRdb outputs TRBD2, but without DNA this stays unchecked. Germline CDR1 GTSNPN, CDR2 SVGIG (reference sequence). The CDR3 extends over 15 amino acids.

The V call is TRBV18, the J call TRBJ2-7; TCRdb indicates TRBD1, and absent DNA this call remains unverified. CDR1 is KGHSH and CDR2 is LQKENI in the germline V gene. This CDR3 region has 14 residues. CDR3 amino acids: CASSPQKGPYEQYF.

The CDR3 here is CASSHGGGVYGYTF. The chain carries TRBV7-2 and TRBJ1-2; TCRdb picks TRBD1, but there is no DNA to check that call. CDR3 size: 14 residues. Germline V CDR1 and CDR2: SGHTA, FQGNSA.

This chain connects TRBV5-6 to TRBJ1-1; TCRdb calls TRBD1, which cannot be checked without DNA. CDR1 and CDR2 from the germline V gene are SGHDT and YYEEEE. The CDR3 length is 16 residues. This CDR3 is CASSLEGLTGLTEAFF.

The V call is TRBV5-1, the J call TRBJ2-2. The CDR3 is 13 residues long. Germline V gene sequence: CDR1 SGHRS, CDR2 YFSETQ. CDR3: CASSPISTGELFF.

The V call is TRBV5-1, the J call TRBJ2-5; the D call from TCRdb, TRBD1, cannot be confirmed without DNA. Germline-derived CDR1 and CDR2 are SGHRS and YFSETQ. There are 13 residues in the CDR3. The CDR3 is CASSFGQQETQYF.

The V and J genes are TRBV4-1 and TRBJ2-6; with no DNA, the TCRdb D assignment of TRBD1 cannot be verified. Germline CDR1 and CDR2: MGHRA and YSYEKL. The CDR3 consists of 17 residues. CDR3 amino acids: CASTGGTVLSGANVLTF.

This chain connects TRBV6-1 to TRBJ1-2; the TRBD1 assignment by TCRdb is unverifiable without DNA. Germline V gene sequence: CDR1 MNHNS, CDR2 SASEGT. The CDR3 consists of 15 residues. CDR3: CASRPAGTGYYGYTF.

The rearrangement uses TRBV19 and TRBJ2-1; TCRdb reports TRBD2, a call that lacks DNA to check it against. Germline CDR1 and CDR2: LNHDA and SQIVND (reference sequence). The CDR3 is 16 residues long. The CDR3 region is CASSSPGLAGVFEQFF.

CDR3 in amino acids: CATPPGGLAAVDTQYF. The J gene is TRBJ2-3, the V gene TRBV24-1; TCRdb proposes TRBD1, but this gene call is untestable without DNA. Germline assignment: CDR1 KGHDR and CDR2 SFDVKD. The CDR3 runs 16 residues.

This chain uses TRBV9 with TRBJ1-1. The CDR3 consists of 14 residues. CDR1 is SGDLS, CDR2 YYNGEE, per germline. CDR3 sequence: CASSVAGGLTEAFF.

The chain couples TRBV5-1 to TRBJ2-7. Germline V CDR1 and CDR2: SGHRS, YFSETQ. The CDR3 runs to 13 residues. CDR3 sequence reads: CASGRDGLYEQYF.

This sequence joins TRBV9 and TRBJ2-1; TCRdb proposes TRBD1, but this gene call is untestable without DNA. Looked up from germline, CDR1 is SGDLS and CDR2 is YYNGEE. This CDR3 has 15 residues. Here the CDR3 reads CASSVHGGGEGEQFF. The full variable domain, rest sourced from reference TRBV9 and TRBJ2-1, is DSGVTQTPKHLITATGQRVTLRCSPRSGDLSVYWYQQSLDQGLQFLIQYYNGEERAKGNILERFSAQQFPDLHSELNLSSLELGDSALYFCASSVHGGGEGEQFFGPGTRLTVL.

This sequence joins TRBV5-6 and TRBJ2-6; absent DNA, TCRdb's TRBD1 call cannot be checked. CDR3 length equals 19 residues. Germline CDR1 and CDR2: SGHDT and YYEEEE. The CDR3 protein is CASSLAGREYRSGANVLTF.

The V and J genes are TRBV5-6 and TRBJ1-2; TCRdb proposes TRBD1, but this gene call is untestable without DNA. CDR3 length: 13 amino acids. The germline V gene encodes CDR1 SGHDT and CDR2 YYEEEE. The CDR3 region is CASSLGQSGGYTF.

The V gene is TRBV5-1, the J gene TRBJ2-7; as DNA is missing, the TRBD1 call by TCRdb cannot be tested. Germline V gives CDR1 SGHRS, CDR2 YFSETQ. There are 14 residues in the CDR3. CDR3 protein: CASSTWDRSYEQYF.

This chain links TRBV12-3 or TRBV12-4 with TRBJ1-5. This CDR3 has 11 residues. The CDR3 protein is CASSFDQPQHF.

The chain uses TRBV18 and TRBJ2-5. This CDR3 contains 16 residues. Germline V gene data show CDR1 as KGHSH and CDR2 as LQKENI. CDR3 region: CASSPKDLGTKETQYF.

J is TRBJ2-2 and V is TRBV5-6; TCRdb returns TRBD2, unconfirmable since there is no DNA. The germline V gene has CDR1 SGHDT and CDR2 YYEEEE. The CDR3 runs to 19 residues. The chain's CDR3 is CASSMKPRPGRSSTGELFF.

V is TRBV5-1 and J is TRBJ2-5; checking the TCRdb D call of TRBD1 is not possible without DNA. The CDR3 totals 13 residues. Germline V lookup: CDR1 SGHRS, CDR2 YFSETQ. CDR3 loop: CASRPGPQETQYF. Drawing the rest from reference TRBV5-1 and TRBJ2-5, the complete variable domain is KAGVTQTPRYLIKTRGQQVTLSCSPISGHRSVSWYQQTPGQGLQFLFEYFSETQRNKGNFPGRFSGRQFSNSRSEMNVSTLELGDSALYLCASRPGPQETQYFGPGTRLLVL.

The V and J genes are TRBV4-3 and TRBJ2-3; the D call of TRBD2 rests on TCRdb alone, since no DNA is present to check it. This CDR3 comprises 16 residues. The V gene's germline CDR1 is LGHNA and CDR2 YSLEER. The CDR3 reads CASSQVSSGRTDTQYF.

The V gene is TRBV6-1, the J gene TRBJ2-3; TCRdb names TRBD1, which stays unverified in the absence of DNA. From germline, CDR1 is MNHNS and CDR2 SASEGT. This CDR3 comprises 16 residues. CDR3 sequence: CASSPMGGAGTDTQYF.

The chain is built from TRBV4-1 and TRBJ2-7; TCRdb's assignment of TRBD2 cannot be checked, as there is no DNA. This CDR3 comprises 19 residues. In germline, CDR1 is MGHRA, CDR2 YSYEKL. This chain's CDR3 is CASSQDPTGLAGGTYEQYF.

The CDR3 here is CASSSGLQGAFGYTF. This chain joins TRBV5-1 and TRBJ1-2; with no DNA, the TCRdb D assignment of TRBD1 cannot be verified. Germline CDR1 SGHRS, CDR2 YFSETQ. CDR3 length: 15 residues.

The chain couples TRBV28 to TRBJ1-1; the TCRdb call, TRBD1, lacks DNA for checking. In germline, CDR1 is MDHEN, CDR2 SYDVKM. The CDR3 is made up of 15 amino acids. The CDR3 spells CASSSREGVLAEAFF.

This chain connects TRBV7-2 to TRBJ2-7; TCRdb picks TRBD1, but there is no DNA to check that call. This CDR3 contains 13 residues. The germline gives CDR1 SGHTA, CDR2 FQGNSA. Here the CDR3 reads CASSLNRGGEQYF. The full variable domain, completed using reference TRBV7-2 and TRBJ2-7, is GAGVSQSPSNKVTEKGKDVELRCDPISGHTALYWYRQSLGQGLEFLIYFQGNSAPDKSGLPSDRFSAERTGGSVSTLTIQRTQQEDSAVYLCASSLNRGGEQYFGPGTRLTVT.

The V gene is TRBV27, the J gene TRBJ1-1; the D call from TCRdb, TRBD1, cannot be confirmed without DNA. Germline assignment: CDR1 MNHEY and CDR2 SMNVEV (reference sequence). This CDR3 comprises 17 residues. The CDR3: CASSFRSGGVMNTEAFF.

CDR3 region: CASTGEAHNEQFF. This chain connects TRBV6-6 to TRBJ2-1; TCRdb's D call of TRBD2 is untestable without DNA. This CDR3 has 13 amino acids. Germline loops: CDR1 MNHNY, CDR2 SVGAGI (reference sequence).